Below, 29 T cell receptor beta chains from the same sample are listed, as sequenced in a study of blood T cell repertoires in COVID-19. The protocol was immunoSEQ multiplex PCR, while the TCRdb copy is restricted to in-frame clones and leaves out a portion. The sample has hundreds of thousands of clones; nearly 90% are singletons. Sequencing input: peripheral blood. The source is a woman younger than 35 who had recovered from COVID-19.

This sequence joins TRBV6-5 and TRBJ2-7; the match to TRBD2 covers 11 bases. V shed 3 bases and J 3 bases; nucleotides not matched to a gene: 1. Germline V gene lookup returns CDR1 MNHEY and CDR2 SVGAGI. This CDR3 has 14 amino acids. DNA of the CDR3: TGTGCCAGCAGTTATACTAGCGGGAGCTACGAGCAGTACTTC. Translating gives CASSYTSGSYEQYF.

This clone was detected only once. The V call is TRBV5-1, the J call TRBJ2-7; 10 nucleotides line up with TRBD1. J was trimmed by 5 bases and V by 4 bases; bases with no gene match: 6. The CDR3 spans 14 residues. CDR1 is SGHRS and CDR2 is YFSETQ in the germline V gene. This chain's CDR3 is CASSLGQGWNEQYF. For the CDR3, the DNA is TGCGCCAGCAGCCTGGGACAGGGGTGGAACGAGCAGTACTTC.

The rearrangement uses TRBV6-6 and TRBJ1-5; the D is unclear. Trimming pared 0 bases from V and 5 bases from J, leaving 5 bases between. Germline V gene data show CDR1 as MNHNY and CDR2 as SVGAGI (reference sequence). This CDR3 has 13 amino acids. DNA for the CDR3: TGTGCCAGCAGTTACTCGAGAGATCAGCCCCAGCATTTT. Protein product: CASSYSRDQPQHF.

The V call is TRBV5-1, the J call TRBJ2-2; possibly TRBD2 for D (5 bases). The CDR3 is 16 amino acids. The V end was cut by 0 bases, the J end by 5 bases, with 14 bases between. Germline-derived CDR1 and CDR2 are SGHRS and YFSETQ. The CDR3 DNA sequence: TGCGCCAGCAGCTTGGATTTCGGGGTAATGACCGGGGAGCTGTTTTTT. Residues: CASSLDFGVMTGELFF.

The rearrangement joins TRBV7-9 to TRBJ1-5; D uncertain. This CDR3 spans 17 amino acids. CDR1 SEHNR and CDR2 FQNEAQ come from the germline V gene (reference sequence). Trimming stripped 4 bases from V and 1 base from J, with 17 bases between. As DNA, the CDR3 is TGTGCCAGCAGCTCCTCGACTCTGACCGGGAGCAATCAGCCCCAGCATTTT. Its protein product is CASSSSTLTGSNQPQHF.

In this sample, this clone turned up a few times. V is TRBV12-3 or TRBV12-4 and J is TRBJ2-7; 9 bases map to TRBD2. Trimming at V came to 6 bases and at J to 7 bases, leaving 7 bases not matched to a gene. The CDR3 length is 13 residues. The CDR3 loop is CASRAGTSREQYF. For the CDR3, the DNA is TGTGCCAGCAGGGCCGGGACTAGCCGTGAGCAGTACTTC.

Written as DNA, the CDR3 is TGTGCCACCAGTGATTTAGGTGTGGCTAGCGGGAGCTCCTACAATGAGCAGTTCTTC. Encoded protein: CATSDLGVASGSSYNEQFF. This chain links TRBV24-1 with TRBJ2-1; 10 bases line up with TRBD2. The CDR3 length is 19 residues. The V gene's germline CDR1 is KGHDR and CDR2 SFDVKD. V trimming: 1 base; J trimming: 0 bases; junction bases outside the gene matches: 8.

The chain joins TRBV7-2 to TRBJ2-2; D call uncertain. With 0 bases removed from V and 1 base from J, the gap between germline ends came to 9 bases. The germline CDR1 and CDR2 sequences are SGHTA and FQGNSA. The CDR3 sequence is 16 residues long. The CDR3 is CASSLARLMNTGELFF. The CDR3 bases are TGTGCCAGCAGCTTAGCGCGGTTGATGAACACCGGGGAGCTGTTTTTT.

This clone was counted once. The V and J genes are TRBV19 and TRBJ1-5; D call uncertain. Trimming took 3 bases from V and 6 from J, leaving 15 bases between them. The CDR3 runs 15 residues. CDR1 is LNHDA, CDR2 SQIVND, per germline (reference sequence). CDR3 loop: CASSMAGIESQPQHF. CDR3 bases: TGTGCCAGTAGTATGGCCGGGATTGAGTCTCAGCCCCAGCATTTT. The full variable domain, with the rest looked up from reference TRBV19 and TRBJ1-5, is DGGITQSPKYLFRKEGQNVTLSCEQNLNHDAMYWYRQDPGQGLRLIYYSQIVNDFQKGDIAEGYSVSREKKESFPLTVTSAQKNPTAFYLCASSMAGIESQPQHFGDGTRLSIL.

The CDR3 is CASSYSREGLGEQFF. DNA for the CDR3: TGTGCCAGCAGTTACTCGCGGGAGGGCCTGGGTGAGCAGTTCTTC. This chain connects TRBV6-5 to TRBJ2-1; 9 bases line up with TRBD2. Germline CDR1 is MNHEY and CDR2 is SVGAGI. The V and J ends lost 0 bases and 9 bases, in that order; junction bases with no gene match: 6. CDR3 size: 15 residues.

This chain links TRBV7-9 with TRBJ2-4, with 12 bases that match TRBD1. The CDR3 runs 16 residues. Germline loops: CDR1 SEHNR, CDR2 FQNEAQ (reference sequence). Unmatched junction bases numbered 7, after V lost 5 bases and J lost 5 bases. In DNA form, the CDR3 reads TGTGCCAGCAGCACTCCGGGACAGGGGGCCCAAAACATTCAGTACTTC. Translating gives CASSTPGQGAQNIQYF.

This rearrangement joins TRBV7-3 to TRBJ2-1, with TRBD2 matching 9 bases. The CDR3 is 17 residues long. J lost 12 bases, V lost 5 bases, and 20 bases had no gene match. CDR1 and CDR2 from the germline V gene are SGHTA and FQGTGA. Here the CDR3 DNA reads TGTGCCAGCAGCCAAAACGACGGGACTAGCTCCCCGGGGGGGCAGTTCTTC. The encoded protein is CASSQNDGTSSPGGQFF.

In this sample, this clone turned up once. The chain is built from TRBV7-9 and TRBJ1-2; a weak D match, TRBD1 (5 bases). CDR3 size: 14 residues. The V and J ends lost 6 bases and 1 base respectively, with 12 bases between them. The germline V gene has CDR1 SEHNR and CDR2 FQNEAQ (reference sequence). The CDR3 is CASRAGLINYGYTF. The CDR3 DNA is TGTGCCAGCAGGGCGGGACTGATTAACTATGGCTACACCTTC.

V gene TRBV9 combines with J gene TRBJ2-1, with 10 positions matching TRBD2. Looked up from germline, CDR1 is SGDLS and CDR2 is YYNGEE. J lost 9 bases, V lost 0 bases, and 9 bases had no gene match. The CDR3 length is 16 residues. The CDR3 DNA sequence: TGTGCCAGCAGCGTAGCTAGGCTAGCGGGAGTCGGTGAGCAGTTCTTC. Translating gives CASSVARLAGVGEQFF.

The chain has TRBV5-1 and TRBJ2-3; D remains unclear. Per germline, CDR1 SGHRS and CDR2 YFSETQ. Deletions cut 0 bases from V and 0 bases from J, with 8 bases between. The CDR3 consists of 15 residues. Written as DNA, the CDR3 is TGCGCCAGCAGCTTGGGGGCAGCTAGCACAGATACGCAGTATTTT. Amino acids: CASSLGAASTDTQYF.

This chain connects TRBV6-5 to TRBJ2-3; D is undetermined. Germline CDR1 MNHEY, CDR2 SVGAGI. CDR3 length: 14 amino acids. The germline V and J ends were trimmed by 0 bases and 2 bases, with 6 bases remaining between them. The CDR3 region has the DNA TGTGCCAGCAGTTACTCGGCACCCACAGATACGCAGTATTTT. It specifies CASSYSAPTDTQYF.

The chain has TRBV19 and TRBJ1-3; weak D call: TRBD1 (6 bases). The CDR3 totals 15 residues. The V gene's germline CDR1 is LNHDA and CDR2 SQIVND (reference sequence). V was pared by 3 bases and J by 0 bases, with 9 bases between. The CDR3: CASSIRGSSGNTIYF. The CDR3 nucleotides read TGTGCCAGTAGTATCAGGGGAAGCTCTGGAAACACCATATATTTT.

The table lists this clone with a few counts. The rearrangement links TRBV7-6 to TRBJ2-7, with TRBD1 identical over 12 bases. This CDR3 is built from 15 residues. Germline assignment: CDR1 SGHVS and CDR2 FNYEAQ. The ends lost 1 base at V and 6 bases at J; junction bases unmatched: 4. CDR3 sequence: CASSLGGTGGGEQYF. The CDR3 DNA reads as TGTGCCAGCAGCTTAGGGGGGACAGGGGGCGGCGAGCAGTACTTC.

The rearrangement uses TRBV9 and TRBJ2-3; 9 nucleotides align to TRBD2. Unmatched junction bases numbered 4, after V lost 2 bases and J lost 3 bases. The CDR3 runs 15 residues. CDR1 is SGDLS, CDR2 YYNGEE, per germline. The CDR3 region has the DNA TGTGCCAGCAGCGTTCGGCTAGCGGGGACAGATACGCAGTATTTT. This gives the protein CASSVRLAGTDTQYF.

This clone was counted between two and nine times. The genes are TRBV7-9 and TRBJ1-2, with D possibly being TRBD1 (6 bases). V was clipped by 3 bases and J by 4 bases, with 15 bases between them. Per the germline V gene, CDR1 is SEHNR and CDR2 is FQNEAQ (reference sequence). The CDR3 is 15 residues long. The CDR3 nucleotides are TGTGCCAGCAGCTTGGGGGACATTAGGGGCTATGGCTACACCTTC. Residues: CASSLGDIRGYGYTF.

This chain connects TRBV5-5 to TRBJ2-6; perhaps TRBD1 as D (5 bases). Trimming pared 3 bases from V and 0 bases from J, leaving 7 bases between. CDR1 SGHKS and CDR2 YYEKEE come from the germline V gene (reference sequence). The CDR3 covers 15 residues. The CDR3 sequence is CASSSTDSGANVLTF. CDR3 DNA sequence: TGTGCCAGCAGCTCGACAGACTCTGGGGCCAACGTCCTGACTTTC. Supplemented by reference TRBV5-5 and TRBJ2-6, the full variable domain reads DAGVTQSPTHLIKTRGQQVTLRCSPISGHKSVSWYQQVLGQGPQFIFQYYEKEERGRGNFPDRFSARQFPNYSSELNVNALLLGDSALYLCASSSTDSGANVLTFGAGSRLTVL.

This chain links TRBV18 with TRBJ2-7; D perhaps matches TRBD1 (6 bases). V lost 2 bases and J 1 base, leaving 12 bases between the germline ends. CDR1 is KGHSH, CDR2 LQKENI, per germline. The CDR3 consists of 15 residues. The CDR3 spells CASSPVDSLSYEQYF. The CDR3, as DNA: TGTGCCAGCTCACCAGTGGACAGCTTATCCTACGAGCAGTACTTC.

This chain uses TRBV28 with TRBJ2-7; D call uncertain. CDR1 and CDR2 from the germline V gene are MDHEN and SYDVKM. This CDR3 comprises 13 residues. The V end lost 2 bases, the J end lost 2 bases, and 7 bases lay between the germline ends. For the CDR3, the DNA is TGTGCCAGCAGTTTAGCGCTAACCTACGAGCAGTACTTC. This encodes CASSLALTYEQYF.

The chain is built from TRBV9 and TRBJ1-3; D gene uncertain. V gave up 0 bases and J gave up 8 bases, with 15 bases separating them. This CDR3 region has 15 residues. Germline V gene data show CDR1 as SGDLS and CDR2 as YYNGEE. The CDR3 coding sequence is TGTGCCAGCAGCGTAGGGCAGGAGGCTGGCGACACCATATATTTT. It encodes CASSVGQEAGDTIYF.

This chain links TRBV28 with TRBJ2-5; weak D call: TRBD2 (5 bases). CDR1 and CDR2 from the germline V gene are MDHEN and SYDVKM. Trimming removed 5 bases at V and 7 bases at J, with 8 bases between. CDR3 size: 11 residues. As DNA, the CDR3 is TGTGCCAGCAGTCTAGCTTGGACCCAGTACTTC. This encodes CASSLAWTQYF.

This chain links TRBV7-8 with TRBJ2-7, with D possibly matching TRBD2 (5 bases). Germline CDR1 SGHVS, CDR2 FQNEAQ. CDR3 size: 14 residues. Trimming stripped 5 bases from V and 3 bases from J, with 14 bases between. The CDR3 DNA follows: TGTGCCAGCAGCCCCCCCGGGGTCCTCTACGAGCAGTACTTC. It codes for CASSPPGVLYEQYF.

The DNA for the CDR3 is TGTGCCAGCAGCGAATTCCGGGCGGGCTATGGCTACACCTTC. Protein: CASSEFRAGYGYTF. The V gene is TRBV7-9, the J gene TRBJ1-2; no definite D call. Germline-derived CDR1 and CDR2 are SEHNR and FQNEAQ (reference sequence). The CDR3 is 14 amino acids. V was trimmed by 5 bases and J by 4 bases, leaving 14 bases between them.

The V and J genes are TRBV7-9 and TRBJ1-5; D is uncertain. V shed 3 bases and J shed 0 bases, with 6 bases lying between them. The CDR3 covers 14 residues. The germline V gene has CDR1 SEHNR and CDR2 FQNEAQ (reference sequence). The CDR3 loop is CASSFLDSNQPQHF. DNA of the CDR3: TGTGCCAGCAGCTTTCTAGATAGCAATCAGCCCCAGCATTTT.

This chain joins TRBV4-3 and TRBJ2-1, with 7 bases identical to TRBD2. This CDR3 is 17 amino acids long. Germline trimming cut 0 bases from V and 9 bases from J; bases unmatched to any gene: 14. Germline assignment: CDR1 LGHNA and CDR2 YSLEER. The chain's CDR3 is CASSQDRGLVNRIEQFF. In DNA, the CDR3 is TGCGCCAGCAGCCAAGACCGAGGACTAGTCAATAGGATTGAGCAGTTCTTC.